A selection of T cell receptor beta chains follows, all from one sample in a study of cytomegalovirus exposure and HLA in healthy donors. The assay was immunoSEQ multiplex PCR, and TCRdb's table has in-frame clones only and misses some. Its table records 100,000 to 150,000 clones. The material sequenced was PBMCs. These receptors originate from a man between 18 and 29 years old in good health and CMV-seronegative. CDR3s include the opening cysteine and the closing phenylalanine or tryptophan. D genes are given only for firm matches.

d_gene,j_gene,len,v_gene,CDR3aa,CDR3nt
TRBD1,TRBJ1-2,13,TRBV28,CASSPGGPYGYTF,TGTGCCAGCAGTCCAGGGGGCCCATATGGCTACACCTTC
.,TRBJ1-1,13,TRBV28,CASYFSPGTEAFF,TGTGCCAGCTATTTTTCCCCAGGGACTGAAGCTTTCTTT
TRBD1,TRBJ2-5,16,TRBV18,CASSPSGTGASGTQYF,TGTGCCAGCTCACCGTCCGGGACAGGGGCCTCGGGGACCCAGTACTTC
.,TRBJ1-1,13,TRBV19,CASGLGRGTEAFF,TGTGCCAGTGGCTTAGGAAGAGGCACTGAAGCTTTCTTT
.,TRBJ2-7,14,TRBV2,CASSETGMYYEQYF,TGTGCCAGCAGTGAGACGGGGATGTACTACGAGCAGTACTTC
.,TRBJ1-2,13,TRBV5-4,CASSSQGYGGYTF,TGTGCCAGCAGCTCGCAGGGCTACGGTGGCTACACCTTC
TRBD1,TRBJ1-4,13,TRBV13,CASSRGQGEKLFF,TGTGCCAGCAGCAGGGGACAGGGGGAAAAACTGTTTTTT
.,TRBJ1-3,14,TRBV28,CASSLAGTGNTIYF,TGTGCCAGCAGTTTGGCAGGGACTGGAAACACCATATATTTT
TRBD1,TRBJ1-2,16,TRBV28,CASRTDRDRPNYGYTF,TGTGCCAGCAGGACTGACAGGGATCGCCCTAACTATGGCTACACCTTC
.,TRBJ1-1,14,TRBV6-1,CASIPDRLNTEAFF,TGTGCCAGCATTCCGGACAGATTGAACACTGAAGCTTTCTTT
TRBD1,TRBJ2-7,17,TRBV27,CASRRTGQGLNFYEQYF,TGTGCCAGCAGACGAACCGGACAGGGTTTAAACTTCTACGAGCAGTACTTC
TRBD1,TRBJ2-4,16,TRBV4-3,CASSQRTGSAKNIQYF,TGCGCCAGCAGCCAACGGACAGGGTCAGCCAAAAACATTCAGTACTTC
.,TRBJ2-1,15,TRBV19,CASTTRSIPYNEQFF,TGTGCCAGTACTACCCGGAGTATCCCCTACAATGAGCAGTTCTTC
.,TRBJ2-7,12,TRBV29-1,CSVFTGIYEQYF,TGCAGCGTTTTTACAGGGATCTACGAGCAGTACTTC
.,TRBJ2-1,15,TRBV19,CASRNRAGINNEQFF,TGTGCCAGCCGTAACCGAGCAGGGATCAACAATGAGCAGTTCTTC
TRBD1,TRBJ1-5,17,TRBV7-6,CASSRNPGQGVNQPQHF,TGTGCCAGCAGCCGCAACCCGGGACAGGGGGTGAATCAGCCCCAGCATTTT
.,TRBJ2-1,14,TRBV7-6,CASTQGGEYNEQFF,TGTGCCAGCACCCAAGGGGGGGAATACAATGAGCAGTTCTTC
.,TRBJ1-3,15,TRBV4-3,CASSQGALSGNTIYF,TGCGCCAGCAGCCAAGGGGCCCTCTCTGGAAACACCATATATTTT
TRBD1,TRBJ1-4,15,TRBV4-1,CASSQETGANEKLFF,TGCGCCAGCAGCCAAGAGACAGGGGCTAATGAAAAACTGTTTTTT
.,TRBJ2-1,16,TRBV5-5,CASSRSAGAGVNEQFF,TGTGCCAGCAGCCGGTCTGCAGGGGCGGGGGTCAATGAGCAGTTCTTC
.,TRBJ2-7,12,TRBV7-9,CASSSISYEQYF,TGTGCCAGCAGCTCCATCTCCTACGAGCAGTACTTC
TRBD1,TRBJ1-6,14,TRBV5-4,CASAGGQGNSPLHF,TGTGCCAGCGCGGGGGGACAGGGTAATTCACCCCTCCACTTT
TRBD1,TRBJ2-5,17,TRBV7-9,CASSLVLRDRLWETQYF,TGTGCCAGCAGCTTAGTATTGAGGGACAGGCTTTGGGAGACCCAGTACTTC
TRBD1,TRBJ2-7,15,TRBV28,CASRSTGGPTYEQYF,TGTGCCAGCAGGTCTACAGGGGGCCCGACCTACGAGCAGTACTTC
TRBD1,TRBJ1-4,15,TRBV4-1,CASSQDRAQGEKLFF,TGCGCCAGCAGCCAGGACAGGGCTCAAGGTGAAAAACTGTTTTTT
.,TRBJ1-2,15,TRBV5-5,CASSIVRAGAEGYTF,TGTGCCAGCAGCATTGTGAGGGCGGGGGCCGAGGGGTACACCTTC